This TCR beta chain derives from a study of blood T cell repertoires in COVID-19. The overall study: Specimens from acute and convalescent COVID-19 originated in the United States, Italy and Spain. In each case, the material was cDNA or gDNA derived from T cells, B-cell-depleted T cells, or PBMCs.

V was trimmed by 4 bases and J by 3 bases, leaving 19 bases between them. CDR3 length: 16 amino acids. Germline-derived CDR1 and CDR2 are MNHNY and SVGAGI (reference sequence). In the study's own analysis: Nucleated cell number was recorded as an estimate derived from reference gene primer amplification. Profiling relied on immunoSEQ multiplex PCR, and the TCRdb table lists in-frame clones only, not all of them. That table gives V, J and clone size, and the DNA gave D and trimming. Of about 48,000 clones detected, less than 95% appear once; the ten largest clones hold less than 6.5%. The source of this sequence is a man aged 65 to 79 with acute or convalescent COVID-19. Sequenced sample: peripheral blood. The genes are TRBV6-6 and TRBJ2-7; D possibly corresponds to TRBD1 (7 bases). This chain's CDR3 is CASSSGGSGQYYEQYF. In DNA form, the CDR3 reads TGTGCCAGCAGTTCCGGGGGATCGGGACAGTACTACGAGCAGTACTTC.